This TCR beta chain was sequenced in a study of blood T cell repertoires in COVID-19. CDR3 length: 13 residues. V was clipped by 3 bases and J by 2 bases, with 10 bases between them. The germline CDR1 and CDR2 sequences are GTSNPN and SVGIG (reference sequence). Here immunoSEQ multiplex PCR was the method, and the copy in TCRdb shows in-frame clones only, minus some. In the table there are approximately 230,000 clones, more than 70% of which are singletons. The receptor was derived from a man aged 80 or over with acute or convalescent COVID-19. The sequencing sample was made of peripheral blood. The chain links TRBV30 to TRBJ1-2; possible D gene TRBD1, 5 bases. CDR3 coding DNA: TGTGCCTGGAGACGGACAAGAAACTATGGCTACACCTTC. This translates into CAWRRTRNYGYTF. Based on the CDR3 plus reference TRBV30 and TRBJ1-2, the full variable domain is SQTIHQWPATLVQPVGSPLSLECTVEGTSNPNLYWYRQAAGRGLQLLFYSVGIGQISSEVPQNLSASRPQDRQFILSSKKLLLSDSGFYLCAWRRTRNYGYTFGSGTRLTVV.